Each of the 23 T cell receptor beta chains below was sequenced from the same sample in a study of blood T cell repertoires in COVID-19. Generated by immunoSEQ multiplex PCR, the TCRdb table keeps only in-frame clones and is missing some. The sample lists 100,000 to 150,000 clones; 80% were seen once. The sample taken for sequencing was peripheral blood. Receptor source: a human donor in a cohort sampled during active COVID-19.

For the CDR3, the DNA is TGCGCCAGCAGCAAAGGACAGGGGGGCACAGATACGCAGTATTTT. It codes for CASSKGQGGTDTQYF. The chain recombines TRBV5-1 with TRBJ2-3; 10 nucleotides agree with TRBD1. This CDR3 has 15 amino acids. Germline trimming cut 4 bases from V and 1 base from J; bases unmatched to any gene: 3. Looked up from germline, CDR1 is SGHRS and CDR2 is YFSETQ. Combining the CDR3 with reference TRBV5-1 and TRBJ2-3 gives the whole variable domain KAGVTQTPRYLIKTRGQQVTLSCSPISGHRSVSWYQQTPGQGLQFLFEYFSETQRNKGNFPGRFSGRQFSNSRSEMNVSTLELGDSALYLCASSKGQGGTDTQYFGPGTRLTVL.

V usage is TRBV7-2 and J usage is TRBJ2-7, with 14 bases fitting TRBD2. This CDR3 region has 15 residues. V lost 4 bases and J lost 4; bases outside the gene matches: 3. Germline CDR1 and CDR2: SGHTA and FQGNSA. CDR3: CASSSGLAGAYEQYF. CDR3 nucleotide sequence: TGTGCCAGCAGCTCGGGACTAGCGGGAGCGTACGAGCAGTACTTC.

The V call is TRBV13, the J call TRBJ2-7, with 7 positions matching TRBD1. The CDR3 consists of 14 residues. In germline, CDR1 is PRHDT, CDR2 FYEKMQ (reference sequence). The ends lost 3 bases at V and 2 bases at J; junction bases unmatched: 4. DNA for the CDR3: TGTGCCAGCAGCTTCCAGCAGGGGGCCTACGAGCAGTACTTC. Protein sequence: CASSFQQGAYEQYF.

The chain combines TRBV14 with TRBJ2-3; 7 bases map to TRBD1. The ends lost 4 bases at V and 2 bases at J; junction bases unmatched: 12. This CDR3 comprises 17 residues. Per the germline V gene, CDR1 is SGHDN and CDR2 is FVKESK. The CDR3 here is CASSRGQPNRNTDTQYF. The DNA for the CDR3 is TGTGCCAGCAGCCGGGGACAGCCAAACAGGAACACAGATACGCAGTATTTT.

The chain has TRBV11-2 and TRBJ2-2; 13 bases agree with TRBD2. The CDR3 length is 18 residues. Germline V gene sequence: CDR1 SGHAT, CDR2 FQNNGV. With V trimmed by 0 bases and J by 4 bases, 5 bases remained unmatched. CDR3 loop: CASSLELAGGPGTGELFF. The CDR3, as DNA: TGTGCCAGCAGCTTAGAACTAGCGGGAGGGCCCGGCACCGGGGAGCTGTTTTTT.

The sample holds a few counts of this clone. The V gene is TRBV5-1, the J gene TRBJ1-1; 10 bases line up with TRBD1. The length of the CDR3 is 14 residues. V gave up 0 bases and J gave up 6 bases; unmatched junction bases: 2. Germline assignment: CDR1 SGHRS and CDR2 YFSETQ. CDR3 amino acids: CASSLEGQGAEAFF. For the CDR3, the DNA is TGCGCCAGCAGCTTGGAAGGACAGGGGGCTGAAGCTTTCTTT.

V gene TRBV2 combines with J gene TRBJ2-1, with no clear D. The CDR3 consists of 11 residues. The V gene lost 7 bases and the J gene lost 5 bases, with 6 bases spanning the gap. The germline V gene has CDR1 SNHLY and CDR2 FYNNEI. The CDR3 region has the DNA TGTGCCAGCACCAGCGACAATGAGCAGTTCTTC. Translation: CASTSDNEQFF. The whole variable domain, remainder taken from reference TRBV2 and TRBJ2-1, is EPEVTQTPSHQVTQMGQEVILRCVPISNHLYFYWYRQILGQKVEFLVSFYNNEISEKSEIFDDQFSVERPDGSNFTLKIRSTKLEDSAMYFCASTSDNEQFFGPGTRLTVL.

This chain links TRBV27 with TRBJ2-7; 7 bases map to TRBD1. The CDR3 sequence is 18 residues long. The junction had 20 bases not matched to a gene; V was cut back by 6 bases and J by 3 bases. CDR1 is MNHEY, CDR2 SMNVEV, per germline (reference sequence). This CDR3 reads CASSERRSQRDRSYEQYF. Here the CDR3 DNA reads TGTGCCAGCAGCGAACGCCGAAGCCAAAGGGACAGAAGCTACGAGCAGTACTTC.

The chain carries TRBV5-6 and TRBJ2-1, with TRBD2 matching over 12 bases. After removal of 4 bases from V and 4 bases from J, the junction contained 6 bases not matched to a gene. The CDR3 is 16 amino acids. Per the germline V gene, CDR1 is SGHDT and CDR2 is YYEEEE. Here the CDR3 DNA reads TGTGCCAGCAGCCTTCGGACTAGCGGGACTTACAATGAGCAGTTCTTC. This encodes CASSLRTSGTYNEQFF.

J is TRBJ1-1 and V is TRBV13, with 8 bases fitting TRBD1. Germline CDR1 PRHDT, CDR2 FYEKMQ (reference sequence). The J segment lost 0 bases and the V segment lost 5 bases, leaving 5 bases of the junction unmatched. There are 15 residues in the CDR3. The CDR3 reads CASSPGQGMNTEAFF. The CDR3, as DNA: TGTGCCAGCAGCCCCGGACAGGGCATGAACACTGAAGCTTTCTTT. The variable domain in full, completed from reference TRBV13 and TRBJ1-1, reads AAGVIQSPRHLIKEKRETATLKCYPIPRHDTVYWYQQGPGQDPQFLISFYEKMQSDKGSIPDRFSAQQFSDYHSELNMSSLELGDSALYFCASSPGQGMNTEAFFGQGTRLTVV.

CDR3 residues: CASSRESGADTQYF. The CDR3, as DNA: TGTGCCAGCAGCCGGGAGAGTGGGGCAGATACGCAGTATTTT. The rearrangement links TRBV3-1 (or the pseudogene TRBV3-2) to TRBJ2-3, with a possible D match to TRBD2 (5 bases). The germline V gene encodes CDR1 LGHDT and CDR2 YNNKEL (reference sequence). V was shortened by 4 bases and J by 4 bases, with 12 bases between the two germline ends. This CDR3 region has 14 residues.

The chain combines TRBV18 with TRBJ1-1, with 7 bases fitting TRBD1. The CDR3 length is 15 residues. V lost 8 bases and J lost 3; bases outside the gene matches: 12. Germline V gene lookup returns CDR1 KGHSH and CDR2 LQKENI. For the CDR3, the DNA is TGTGCCAGCACCACACTCCCAGGGGGATACACTGAAGCTTTCTTT. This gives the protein CASTTLPGGYTEAFF. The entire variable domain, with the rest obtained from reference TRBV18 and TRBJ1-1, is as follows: NAGVMQNPRHLVRRRGQEARLRCSPMKGHSHVYWYRQLPEEGLKFMVYLQKENIIDESGMPKERFSAEFPKEGPSILRIQQVVRGDSAAYFCASTTLPGGYTEAFFGQGTRLTVV.

This CDR3 is CAWEDSHYGYTF. For the CDR3, the DNA is TGTGCCTGGGAGGACAGCCACTATGGCTACACCTTC. V gene TRBV30 combines with J gene TRBJ1-2, with D possibly TRBD1 on 6 matching bases. The germline gives CDR1 GTSNPN, CDR2 SVGIG (reference sequence). There are 12 residues in the CDR3. With 5 bases removed from V and 3 bases from J, the gap between germline ends came to 10 bases.

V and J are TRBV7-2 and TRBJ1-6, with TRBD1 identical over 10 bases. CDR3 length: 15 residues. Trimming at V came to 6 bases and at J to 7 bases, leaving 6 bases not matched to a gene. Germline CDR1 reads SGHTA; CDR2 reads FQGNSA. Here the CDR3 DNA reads TGTGCCAGCAGGGTAGACAGGGGGCGGAATTCACCCCTCCACTTT. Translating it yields CASRVDRGRNSPLHF.

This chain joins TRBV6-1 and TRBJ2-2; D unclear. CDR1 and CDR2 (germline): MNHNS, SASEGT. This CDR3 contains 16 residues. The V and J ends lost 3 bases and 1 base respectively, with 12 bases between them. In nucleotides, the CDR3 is TGTGCCAGCAGTGACCAAGCGCTCAGGAACACCGGGGAGCTGTTTTTT. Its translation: CASSDQALRNTGELFF.

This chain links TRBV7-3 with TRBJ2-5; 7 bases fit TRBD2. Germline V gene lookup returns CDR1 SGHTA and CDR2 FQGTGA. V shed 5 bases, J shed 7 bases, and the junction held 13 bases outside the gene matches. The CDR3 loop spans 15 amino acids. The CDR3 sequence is CASSGDVAGVGTQYF. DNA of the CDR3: TGTGCCAGCAGCGGCGACGTGGCGGGGGTCGGGACCCAGTACTTC. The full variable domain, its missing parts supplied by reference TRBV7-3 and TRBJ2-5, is GAGVSQTPSNKVTEKGKYVELRCDPISGHTALYWYRQSLGQGPEFLIYFQGTGAADDSGLPNDRFFAVRPEGSVSTLKIQRTERGDSAVYLCASSGDVAGVGTQYFGPGTRLLVL.

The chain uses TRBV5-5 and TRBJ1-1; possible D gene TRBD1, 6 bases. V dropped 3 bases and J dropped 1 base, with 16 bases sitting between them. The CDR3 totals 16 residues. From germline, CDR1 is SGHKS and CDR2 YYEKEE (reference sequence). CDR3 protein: CASSSYLQGRNTEAFF. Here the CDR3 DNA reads TGTGCCAGCAGCTCATATTTACAGGGTAGGAACACTGAAGCTTTCTTT.

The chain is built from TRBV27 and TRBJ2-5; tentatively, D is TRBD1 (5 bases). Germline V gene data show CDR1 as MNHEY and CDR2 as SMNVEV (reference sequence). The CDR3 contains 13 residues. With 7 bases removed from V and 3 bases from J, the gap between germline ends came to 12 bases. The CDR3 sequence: CASTKIGEETQYF. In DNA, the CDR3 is TGTGCCAGCACCAAGATAGGGGAAGAGACCCAGTACTTC.

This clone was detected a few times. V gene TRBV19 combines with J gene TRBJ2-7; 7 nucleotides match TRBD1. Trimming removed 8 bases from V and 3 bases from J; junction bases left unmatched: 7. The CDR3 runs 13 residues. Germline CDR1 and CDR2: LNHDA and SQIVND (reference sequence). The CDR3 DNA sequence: TGTGCCAGTCAGTATCGACAGGGCTACGAGCAGTACTTC. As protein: CASQYRQGYEQYF.

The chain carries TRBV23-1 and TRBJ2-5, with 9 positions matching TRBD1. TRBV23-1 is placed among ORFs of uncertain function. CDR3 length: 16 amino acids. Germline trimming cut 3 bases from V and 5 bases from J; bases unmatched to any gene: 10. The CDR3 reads CASSQPTGQGKETQYF. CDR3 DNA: TGCGCCAGCAGTCAGCCTACGGGACAGGGTAAGGAGACCCAGTACTTC.

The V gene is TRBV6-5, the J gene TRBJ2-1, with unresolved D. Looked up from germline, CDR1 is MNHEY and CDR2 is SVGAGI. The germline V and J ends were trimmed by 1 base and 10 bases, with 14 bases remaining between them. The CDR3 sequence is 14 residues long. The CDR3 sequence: CASSYWQAPGEQFF. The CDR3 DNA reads TGTGCCAGCAGTTACTGGCAGGCTCCAGGAGAGCAGTTCTTC.

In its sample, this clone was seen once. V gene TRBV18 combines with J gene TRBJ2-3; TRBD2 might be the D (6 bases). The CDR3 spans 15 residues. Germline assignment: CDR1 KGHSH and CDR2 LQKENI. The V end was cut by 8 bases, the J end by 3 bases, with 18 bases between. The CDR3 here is CASRTGEGATDTQYF. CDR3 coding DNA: TGTGCCAGCCGAACGGGAGAGGGAGCAACAGATACGCAGTATTTT.

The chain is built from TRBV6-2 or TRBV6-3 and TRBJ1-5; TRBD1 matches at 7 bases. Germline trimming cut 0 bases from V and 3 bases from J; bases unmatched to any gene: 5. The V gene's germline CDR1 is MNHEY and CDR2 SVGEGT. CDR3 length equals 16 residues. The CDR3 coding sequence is TGTGCCAGCAGTTACTCACTTACAGGGGCCAATCAGCCCCAGCATTTT. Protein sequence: CASSYSLTGANQPQHF.